These 5 T cell receptor beta chains were sequenced from one sample in a study of blood T cell repertoires in COVID-19. Repertoires were generated with immunoSEQ multiplex PCR, while TCRdb's copy carries only in-frame clones and drops some. The repertoire holds about 230,000 clones, with more than 75% as singletons. The sequencing input was peripheral blood. All receptors derive from a man over 45 with COVID-19, enrolled during active disease.

V usage is TRBV19 and J usage is TRBJ1-1; TRBD1 might be the D (6 bases). Trimming left V 6 bases short and J 4 bases short, with 21 bases between. CDR1 LNHDA and CDR2 SQIVND come from the germline V gene (reference sequence). The CDR3 covers 16 residues. The CDR3 loop is CASRDFGGLKGTEAFF. Written as DNA, the CDR3 is TGTGCCAGTAGGGATTTCGGGGGGCTTAAAGGCACTGAAGCTTTCTTT.

The chain is built from TRBV12-3 or TRBV12-4 and TRBJ2-7, with 8 bases aligning to TRBD1. The junction had 1 base not matched to a gene; V was cut back by 6 bases and J by 0 bases. The length of the CDR3 is 13 residues. The CDR3 sequence: CASRTGVSYEQYF. Here the CDR3 DNA reads TGTGCCAGCAGGACAGGGGTCTCCTACGAGCAGTACTTC.

V usage is TRBV6-6 and J usage is TRBJ2-3; TRBD2 is a possible D gene (6 bases). This CDR3 is built from 15 residues. The germline CDR1 and CDR2 sequences are MNHNY and SVGAGI (reference sequence). V gave up 8 bases and J gave up 2 bases, with 17 bases separating them. CDR3: CASGDRDLNTDTQYF. For the CDR3, the DNA is TGTGCCAGCGGGGACCGGGACTTAAACACAGATACGCAGTATTTT.

The chain has TRBV6-2 or TRBV6-3 and TRBJ1-1; D is possibly TRBD1 (6 bases). V lost 2 bases to trimming and J lost 1 base, with 11 bases between them. CDR1 is MNHEY and CDR2 is SVGEGT in the germline V gene. This CDR3 has 15 amino acids. For the CDR3, the DNA is TGTGCCAGCAGTTACGGGGGGGCACCGAACACTGAAGCTTTCTTT. Protein sequence: CASSYGGAPNTEAFF.

The V call is TRBV19, the J call TRBJ1-4; 10 bases align to TRBD1. This CDR3 contains 15 residues. CDR1 and CDR2 (germline): LNHDA, SQIVND (reference sequence). V lost 1 base, J lost 6 bases, and 2 bases stayed unmatched. CDR3 sequence (DNA): TGTGCCAGTAGTATAGGCGGGACAGGGGATGAAAAACTGTTTTTT. This encodes CASSIGGTGDEKLFF.